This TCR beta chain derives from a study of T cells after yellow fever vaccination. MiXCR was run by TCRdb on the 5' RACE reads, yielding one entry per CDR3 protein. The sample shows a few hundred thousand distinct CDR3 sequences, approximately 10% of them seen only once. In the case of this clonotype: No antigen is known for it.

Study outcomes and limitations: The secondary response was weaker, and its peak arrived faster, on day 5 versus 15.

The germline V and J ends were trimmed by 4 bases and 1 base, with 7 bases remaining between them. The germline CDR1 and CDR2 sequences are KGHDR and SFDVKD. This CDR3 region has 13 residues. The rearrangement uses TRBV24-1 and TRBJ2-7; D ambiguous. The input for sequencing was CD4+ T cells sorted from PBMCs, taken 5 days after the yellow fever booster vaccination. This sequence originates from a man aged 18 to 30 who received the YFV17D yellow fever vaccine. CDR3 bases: TGTGCCACCAGTGAGAGGAATTCCTACGAGCAGTACTTC. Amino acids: CATSERNSYEQYF.